A single T cell receptor beta chain is shown here with its context. This entry belongs to a study of CD8 T cells in Susac syndrome. With random hexamers, reverse transcription was performed on about 0.5 to 1 ug of RNA. TCRdb ran MiXCR on the immunoSEQ multiplex PCR reads and lists one entry per CDR3 protein. The sample has approximately 150,000 distinct CDR3 sequences; 90% to 95% are singletons. The germline gives CDR1 ENHRY, CDR2 SYGVKD. Trimming took 0 bases from V and 4 from J, leaving 10 bases between them. This CDR3 has 15 residues. The receptor was isolated from a human donor in good health. Sequencing used CD4+ T cells from PBMCs. The rearrangement links TRBV10-3 to TRBJ2-1, with D unresolved. CDR3 protein: CAISESPDRYNEQFF. CDR3 nucleotide sequence: TGTGCCATCAGTGAGTCTCCGGACCGATACAATGAGCAGTTCTTC.